This record covers a single T cell receptor beta chain. This CDR3 is built from 18 residues. Germline-derived CDR1 and CDR2 are LGHNT and FRNRAP. Between the trimmed V and J ends, which lost 3 bases and 1 base, there was a span of 18 bases. From blood CD8+ and CD4+ T cells, TCR beta sequences were generated. The control participants were healthy donors, and these controls were matched with respect to both age and sex. TEMRA cells were FACS-enriched, unlike CD8+ and CD4+ T cells, which were negatively isolated. This record comes from a study of CD8 T cells in Susac syndrome. The RNA input was 0.5 to 1 ug, and it was reverse transcribed with random hexamers. The amplification used immunoSEQ multiplex PCR on TCR beta CDR3; it spanned 54 Vbeta and 13 Jbeta. Via MiXCR, TCRdb re-called the immunoSEQ multiplex PCR reads, giving one row per CDR3 protein. This sample carries about 60,000 distinct CDR3 sequences, approximately 92% of them seen once, and the ten largest clones take 0.15% to 0.25%.

The TCR originated in a human donor in good health. The chain combines TRBV12-5 with TRBJ2-2; D perhaps matches TRBD2 (5 bases). The sample taken for sequencing was CD8+ T cells from PBMCs. The CDR3 loop is CASGFFLSDSLNTGELFF. In nucleotides, the CDR3 is TGTGCTAGTGGTTTTTTTCTATCGGACTCTTTGAACACCGGGGAGCTGTTTTTT.